What follows describes a single T cell receptor beta chain. Its antigen is undetermined. The data derive from a study of CD8 T cells in Susac syndrome. Whole-study context: Within the group of sequenced Susac syndrome patients, 5 or 6 had active disease and eight were in remission. When blood was drawn, the patients with Susac syndrome were therapy-naive, on corticosteroids, or on intravenous immunoglobulin alone. General study points: Clonal CD8+ expansion in Susac was highest in TEMRA cells and active patients.

The germline V gene has CDR1 DFQATT and CDR2 SNEGSKA (reference sequence). The CDR3 length is 13 residues. V gave up 2 bases and J gave up 9 bases, with 14 bases separating them. The TEMRA cells underwent FACS enrichment, while the CD8+ and CD4+ T cells underwent negative isolation. cDNA came from around 0.54 to 1 ug RNA primed by random hexamers. A single record per CDR3 protein comes from TCRdb applying MiXCR to the immunoSEQ multiplex PCR reads. The data show fewer than 90,000 distinct CDR3 sequences, approximately 93% seen once. The sequenced sample was CD8+ T cells from PBMCs. The chain employs TRBV20-1 and TRBJ1-5; maybe TRBD1 (5 bases). The sequence derives from a human donor with Susac syndrome. CDR3 protein: CSARSQGNGPQHF. CDR3 DNA sequence: TGCAGTGCTAGAAGCCAGGGCAATGGGCCCCAGCATTTT.